This TCR beta chain appears in the sequencing data of a study of T cell repertoires in cytomegalovirus infection. The overall study: From public TCR beta signatures came an indication of both CMV infection and matching HLA type. Overall study results and limits: CMV-specific HLA-C-restricted TCR beta clonotypes dominated the ex vivo response. Cumulative public TCR beta family frequency identified CMV carriers with the relevant HLA.

The V gene's germline CDR1 is MNHEY and CDR2 SMNVEV (reference sequence). The CDR3 is 13 amino acids. Trimming took off 8 bases at V and 5 bases at J, with 16 bases between the two ends. On this clonotype: The target antigen is unknown.

TCRdb reprocessed the reads via MiXCR and lists one record per CDR3 protein. The data show some 270,000 distinct CDR3 sequences, about 17% seen once. The receptor comes from a human donor in good health (CMV status not recorded). Some clones in this sample may be carry-over from other donors' samples. Sample: CD8+ T cells from PBMCs. The chain recombines TRBV27 with TRBJ2-7; D uncertain. The CDR3 DNA sequence: TGTGCCAGCGGGCCGGGCCTCCGCCACGAGCAGTACTTC. This gives the protein CASGPGLRHEQYF.